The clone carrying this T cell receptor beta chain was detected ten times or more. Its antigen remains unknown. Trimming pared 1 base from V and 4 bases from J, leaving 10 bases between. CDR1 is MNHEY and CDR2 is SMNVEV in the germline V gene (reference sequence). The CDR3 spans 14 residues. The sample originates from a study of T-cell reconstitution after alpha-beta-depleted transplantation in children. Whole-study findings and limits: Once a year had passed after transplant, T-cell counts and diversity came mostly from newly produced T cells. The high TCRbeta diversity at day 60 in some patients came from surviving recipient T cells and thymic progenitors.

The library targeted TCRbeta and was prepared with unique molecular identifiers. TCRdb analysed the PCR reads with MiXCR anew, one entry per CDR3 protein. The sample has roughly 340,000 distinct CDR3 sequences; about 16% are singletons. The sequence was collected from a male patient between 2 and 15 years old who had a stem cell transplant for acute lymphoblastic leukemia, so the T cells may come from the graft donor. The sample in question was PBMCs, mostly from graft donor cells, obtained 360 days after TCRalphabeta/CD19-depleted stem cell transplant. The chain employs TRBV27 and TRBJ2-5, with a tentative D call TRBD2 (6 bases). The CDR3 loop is CASSLWAGSETQYF. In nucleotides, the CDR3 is TGTGCCAGCAGTTTATGGGCGGGATCAGAGACCCAGTACTTC.